This TCR beta chain was captured in a study of CXCR3-negative and CXCR3-positive naive CD8 T cells. Study-wide findings and caveats: Similar TRBV-TRBJ usage was seen in naive cells (both CXCR3-negative and CXCR3-positive), but memory cells differed. Compared with CXCR3-negative naive cells, CXCR3-positive naive cells showed more hydrophobic TRB CDR3s.

Within the CD8+ T cell compartment, naive cells were CD45RO-CCR7+CD27+CD95-. On this clonotype: No antigen is known for it.

This CDR3 is 15 amino acids long. The germline V gene encodes CDR1 LGHNA and CDR2 YSLEER. TRB cDNA was prepared as libraries by UMI-labeled 5' RACE. From the 5' RACE reads, TCRdb lists one entry per CDR3 protein and no DNA. Its listing shows 140,000 to 150,000 distinct CDR3 sequences. The sequenced sample consisted of naive CXCR3+ CD8+ T cells from blood. Subset: CD45RO-CCR7+CD27+CD95- naive CD8+ T cells expressing CXCR3 (TNR3+). This chain links TRBV4-3 with TRBJ2-7; the D call of TRBD1 rests on TCRdb alone, since no DNA is present to check it. This receptor was obtained from a human donor in good health. Some clones in this sample may be carry-over from other donors' samples. The CDR3 region is CASSGPGQGSYEQYF.